Listed here are 31 T cell receptor beta chains from one sample, sequenced in a study of cytomegalovirus exposure and HLA in healthy donors. This PCR relied on a set of 60 Vbeta primers and 13 Jbeta primers. TCRdb keeps only in-frame clones here, not all; method: immunoSEQ multiplex PCR. The sample yields more than 85,000 clones, roughly 63% seen once. The sequenced sample was PBMCs. The origin of the receptors is a woman aged 25 to 39 in good health and CMV-seronegative.

The chain combines TRBV2 with TRBJ1-1, with D possibly TRBD1 on 6 matching bases. The CDR3 runs to 15 residues. In germline, CDR1 is SNHLY, CDR2 FYNNEI. V was cut by 5 bases and J by 5 bases, with 18 bases left in between. CDR3 coding DNA: TGTGCCAGCAGTCTCCTCGGACAGCAGGGGACTGAAGCTTTCTTT. Translation gives CASSLLGQQGTEAFF.

The rearrangement links TRBV11-2 to TRBJ1-3; a weak D match, TRBD1 (5 bases). The CDR3 length is 14 residues. With 7 bases removed from V and 4 bases from J, the gap between germline ends came to 14 bases. Germline CDR1 reads SGHAT; CDR2 reads FQNNGV. The chain's CDR3 is CASNRRAEGNTIYF. The CDR3 DNA reads TGTGCCAGCAACCGCAGGGCGGAAGGAAACACCATATATTTT.

This clone turned up a few times. V usage is TRBV27 and J usage is TRBJ2-7; 8 bases are a match to TRBD1. Germline CDR1 reads MNHEY; CDR2 reads SMNVEV (reference sequence). With V trimmed by 3 bases and J by 4 bases, 8 bases remained unmatched. There are 15 residues in the CDR3. CDR3 sequence (DNA): TGTGCCAGCAGTTTGGATACAGGGGGAAGATACGAGCAGTACTTC. It is translated as CASSLDTGGRYEQYF.

The chain combines TRBV5-1 with TRBJ1-2; D is perhaps TRBD1 (5 bases). This CDR3 comprises 15 residues. V gave up 2 bases and J gave up 1 base, with 12 bases separating them. Per the germline V gene, CDR1 is SGHRS and CDR2 is YFSETQ. The CDR3 DNA is TGCGCCAGCAGCTTTGGTCGGGGGGTTAACTATGGCTACACCTTC. Protein sequence: CASSFGRGVNYGYTF. Filled out from reference TRBV5-1 and TRBJ1-2, the complete variable domain reads KAGVTQTPRYLIKTRGQQVTLSCSPISGHRSVSWYQQTPGQGLQFLFEYFSETQRNKGNFPGRFSGRQFSNSRSEMNVSTLELGDSALYLCASSFGRGVNYGYTFGSGTRLTVV.

This chain links TRBV6-5 with TRBJ1-4; 7 bases agree with TRBD1. From germline, CDR1 is MNHEY and CDR2 SVGAGI. V trimming: 6 bases; J trimming: 8 bases; junction bases outside the gene matches: 9. The CDR3 spans 14 residues. The CDR3 nucleotides are TGTGCCAGCAGCCCGACAGGGACTGGAGAAAAACTGTTTTTT. As protein: CASSPTGTGEKLFF.

The J gene is TRBJ1-2, the V gene TRBV6-1; 7 bases align to TRBD1. The trim removed 1 base at V and 4 bases at J, leaving 3 bases unmatched. The germline V gene encodes CDR1 MNHNS and CDR2 SASEGT. The CDR3 is 14 residues long. The CDR3 loop reads CASSEGTGTYGYTF. CDR3 DNA: TGTGCCAGCAGTGAAGGGACAGGCACCTATGGCTACACCTTC.

The rearrangement links TRBV4-3 to TRBJ2-1; D gene ambiguous. Germline CDR1 reads LGHNA; CDR2 reads YSLEER. This CDR3 comprises 16 residues. Trimming shortened V by 0 bases and J by 4 bases, and 13 bases separated the two germline ends. The CDR3 sequence: CASSQDRDGFYNEQFF. The CDR3 bases are TGCGCCAGCAGCCAAGATCGCGACGGGTTTTACAATGAGCAGTTCTTC.

This clone was found once. The genes are TRBV6-1 and TRBJ1-5, with TRBD1 matching over 7 bases. The V gene's germline CDR1 is MNHNS and CDR2 SASEGT. With V trimmed by 4 bases and J by 5 bases, 8 bases remained unmatched. The CDR3 is 15 residues long. The CDR3 protein is CASSGITGAHQPQHF. CDR3 sequence (DNA): TGTGCCAGCAGTGGCATTACAGGGGCCCATCAGCCCCAGCATTTT.

The chain is built from TRBV15 and TRBJ1-1; no reliable D call. This CDR3 region has 15 residues. CDR1 and CDR2 (germline): LNHNV, YYDKDF (reference sequence). Trimming removed 3 bases from V and 2 bases from J, with 13 bases in between. CDR3 nucleotide sequence: TGTGCCACCAGCAGGGAACCGGGATCTAACACTGAAGCTTTCTTT. This gives the protein CATSREPGSNTEAFF.

This clone was observed once. V and J are TRBV4-3 and TRBJ2-3; 9 nucleotides agree with TRBD2. The CDR3 totals 16 residues. Germline CDR1 is LGHNA and CDR2 is YSLEER. The V and J ends lost 0 bases and 5 bases, in that order; junction bases with no gene match: 6. DNA for the CDR3: TGCGCCAGCAGCCAAGATCCAGCGGGAGGCATAGATACGCAGTATTTT. Translating it yields CASSQDPAGGIDTQYF.

The gene calls are TRBV7-8 and TRBJ1-2, with a tentative D call TRBD1 (6 bases). There are 15 residues in the CDR3. Germline V gene lookup returns CDR1 SGHVS and CDR2 FQNEAQ. The V and J ends lost 4 bases and 4 bases respectively, with 16 bases between them. The CDR3 DNA reads TGTGCCAGCAGCTCCGCGGCAGGGGACGGCTATGGCTACACCTTC. It translates to CASSSAAGDGYGYTF.

The chain is built from TRBV5-4 and TRBJ2-5; 12 bases map to TRBD1. Trimming at V came to 0 bases and at J to 5 bases, leaving 5 bases not matched to a gene. CDR1 SGHNT and CDR2 YYREEE come from the germline V gene (reference sequence). The CDR3 length is 16 residues. CDR3 amino acids: CASSLGDRGRGETQYF. DNA for the CDR3: TGTGCCAGCAGCTTGGGGGACAGGGGGCGGGGGGAGACCCAGTACTTC.

The chain combines TRBV5-4 with TRBJ2-5; 8 nucleotides match TRBD2. The CDR3 runs to 13 residues. Looked up from germline, CDR1 is SGHNT and CDR2 is YYREEE (reference sequence). V gave up 4 bases and J gave up 11 bases; unmatched junction bases: 10. The CDR3 DNA sequence: TGTGCCAGCAGCCTTAGCGGGATTGGGGAGCAGTACTTC. Translating gives CASSLSGIGEQYF.

Regarding this clone: This same CDR3 is encoded by further DNA sequences in the sample. V gene TRBV7-9 combines with J gene TRBJ1-1; the D gene is possibly TRBD1 (5 bases). Per germline, CDR1 SEHNR and CDR2 FQNEAQ (reference sequence). Trimming took 2 bases from V and 4 from J, leaving 14 bases between them. The length of the CDR3 is 15 residues. DNA for the CDR3: TGTGCCAGCAGCTTATCGGGGAGGGGAGCCACTGAAGCTTTCTTT. Its translation: CASSLSGRGATEAFF.

This clone was counted only a few times. The chain uses TRBV27 and TRBJ2-2; the D gene is possibly TRBD2 (6 bases). Germline V lookup: CDR1 MNHEY, CDR2 SMNVEV (reference sequence). The length of the CDR3 is 14 residues. With 6 bases removed from V and 6 bases from J, the gap between germline ends came to 14 bases. CDR3 nucleotides: TGTGCCAGCAGAGTGCAGGCGGGGTCCGGGGAGCTGTTTTTT. Translation gives CASRVQAGSGELFF.

V is TRBV5-4 and J is TRBJ1-4; 7 nucleotides line up with TRBD1. The CDR3 sequence is 14 residues long. V lost 0 bases to trimming and J lost 5 bases; unmatched junction nucleotides: 1. Germline CDR1 and CDR2: SGHNT and YYREEE (reference sequence). The CDR3 region is CASSLGTGNEKLFF. In DNA, the CDR3 is TGTGCCAGCAGCTTGGGGACAGGAAATGAAAAACTGTTTTTT.

The chain links TRBV30 to TRBJ2-1, with TRBD2 as a possible D gene (5 bases). The germline V gene has CDR1 GTSNPN and CDR2 SVGIG (reference sequence). The CDR3 sequence is 13 residues long. V dropped 5 bases and J dropped 7 bases, with 15 bases sitting between them. CDR3 amino acids: CAWGRAAGNEQFF. DNA of the CDR3: TGTGCCTGGGGACGGGCTGCGGGTAATGAGCAGTTCTTC.

V is TRBV10-3 and J is TRBJ2-3, with TRBD1 identical over 10 bases. V lost 8 bases and J lost 6; bases outside the gene matches: 5. The CDR3 covers 13 residues. CDR1 and CDR2 (germline): ENHRY, SYGVKD. The DNA of the CDR3 is TGTGCCATCTTGGGACAGGGGTCTGATACGCAGTATTTT. This gives the protein CAILGQGSDTQYF.

The chain couples TRBV5-1 to TRBJ2-5; D is undetermined. This CDR3 spans 11 amino acids. Germline lookup yields CDR1 SGHRS and CDR2 YFSETQ. Trimming shortened V by 2 bases and J by 5 bases, and 4 bases separated the two germline ends. The CDR3 is CASSFHETQYF. CDR3 in DNA: TGCGCCAGCAGCTTTCATGAGACCCAGTACTTC.

The chain couples TRBV28 to TRBJ2-2; 9 bases line up with TRBD1. CDR1 is MDHEN and CDR2 is SYDVKM in the germline V gene. Trimming removed 6 bases from V and 5 bases from J; junction bases left unmatched: 13. This CDR3 contains 17 residues. DNA of the CDR3: TGTGCCAGCAGAAATCCTACAGGGGGCGGAGGAACCGGGGAGCTGTTTTTT. Amino acid sequence: CASRNPTGGGGTGELFF.

DNA for the CDR3: TGTGCCATCTTACTAGCGGGGGAGAATGAGCAGTTCTTC. Translation: CAILLAGENEQFF. The rearrangement uses TRBV10-3 and TRBJ2-1; 11 bases match TRBD2. The CDR3 covers 13 residues. V lost 8 bases, J lost 7 bases, and 4 bases stayed unmatched. The germline V gene has CDR1 ENHRY and CDR2 SYGVKD.

The V and J genes are TRBV5-1 and TRBJ1-2; no clear D gene. This CDR3 is built from 12 residues. Trimming shortened V by 0 bases and J by 8 bases, and 8 bases separated the two germline ends. The V gene's germline CDR1 is SGHRS and CDR2 YFSETQ. CDR3 DNA: TGCGCCAGCAGCTTGGAACCGGGGGGCTACACCTTC. This gives the protein CASSLEPGGYTF.

This chain joins TRBV28 and TRBJ2-7; 7 bases are a match to TRBD1. CDR3 length equals 14 residues. Germline V lookup: CDR1 MDHEN, CDR2 SYDVKM. V trimming: 5 bases; J trimming: 3 bases; junction bases outside the gene matches: 7. The chain's CDR3 is CASSPEDRNYEQYF. The CDR3 coding sequence is TGTGCCAGCAGTCCCGAGGACAGGAACTACGAGCAGTACTTC.

The chain employs TRBV21-1 and TRBJ2-5; TRBD1 reflects the table's D call only, with no check against the DNA. TRBV21-1 is a pseudogene. The CDR3 is 15 residues long. The CDR3, as DNA: TGTGCCAGCAGCCCGCGAACAGGCAGCCAAGAGACCCAGTACTTC. This codes for CASSPRTGSQETQYF.

Turning to this clone: In the same sample, other DNA sequences code for this CDR3. The CDR3 loop is CASSAGGSYEQYF. The CDR3 bases are TGTGCCAGCAGCGCAGGTGGGAGCTACGAGCAGTACTTC. The chain employs TRBV4-2 and TRBJ2-7; D possibly corresponds to TRBD2 (5 bases). This CDR3 has 13 residues. Trimming took 5 bases from V and 3 from J, leaving 11 bases between them. CDR1 LGHNA and CDR2 YNFKEQ come from the germline V gene.

This clone was found a few times. The chain couples TRBV7-2 to TRBJ2-7, with D possibly TRBD2 on 6 matching bases. Germline V gene lookup returns CDR1 SGHTA and CDR2 FQGNSA. This CDR3 is 13 amino acids long. The V and J ends lost 0 bases and 5 bases respectively, with 8 bases between them. The CDR3 loop reads CASSLAGGNEQYF. CDR3 DNA sequence: TGTGCCAGCAGCTTAGCGGGAGGTAACGAGCAGTACTTC.

This chain uses TRBV5-5 with TRBJ2-7; the match to TRBD1 covers 11 bases. Germline CDR1 reads SGHKS; CDR2 reads YYEKEE (reference sequence). Unmatched junction bases numbered 8, after V lost 0 bases and J lost 3 bases. The CDR3 totals 17 residues. The CDR3 DNA sequence: TGTGCCAGCAGCTTGGGGGGGACAGGGGGTGTTCTCTACGAGCAGTACTTC. Translated: CASSLGGTGGVLYEQYF.

The chain uses TRBV5-1 and TRBJ2-5; possible D gene TRBD1, 5 bases. The V gene's germline CDR1 is SGHRS and CDR2 YFSETQ. V lost 0 bases and J lost 3, with 6 bases in between. The CDR3 loop spans 13 amino acids. The CDR3 nucleotides read TGCGCCAGCAGCTTGGGACAGAAAGAGACCCAGTACTTC. It specifies CASSLGQKETQYF.

This sequence joins TRBV7-3 and TRBJ2-7; 8 nucleotides line up with TRBD1. CDR1 SGHTA and CDR2 FQGTGA come from the germline V gene. V lost 2 bases, J lost 5 bases, and 8 bases stayed unmatched. The CDR3 is 15 residues long. The CDR3: CASSLWAGGLNEQYF. CDR3 DNA sequence: TGTGCCAGCAGCTTATGGGCAGGGGGCTTGAACGAGCAGTACTTC.

The J gene is TRBJ1-5, the V gene TRBV19; 7 bases match TRBD1. This CDR3 has 16 amino acids. The junction had 16 bases not matched to a gene; V was cut back by 5 bases and J by 9 bases. Germline V CDR1 and CDR2: LNHDA, SQIVND (reference sequence). In DNA, the CDR3 is TGTGCCAGTAGTTCACCACCGTCACAGGGGAGGACGCCCCAGCATTTT. Protein: CASSSPPSQGRTPQHF.

The CDR3 spells CASGDAQPQHF. CDR3 bases: TGTGCCAGTGGAGACGCTCAGCCCCAGCATTTT. The rearrangement uses TRBV19 and TRBJ1-5; no reliable D call. This CDR3 has 11 amino acids. Trimming left V 8 bases short and J 6 bases short, with 8 bases between. The germline gives CDR1 LNHDA, CDR2 SQIVND (reference sequence).